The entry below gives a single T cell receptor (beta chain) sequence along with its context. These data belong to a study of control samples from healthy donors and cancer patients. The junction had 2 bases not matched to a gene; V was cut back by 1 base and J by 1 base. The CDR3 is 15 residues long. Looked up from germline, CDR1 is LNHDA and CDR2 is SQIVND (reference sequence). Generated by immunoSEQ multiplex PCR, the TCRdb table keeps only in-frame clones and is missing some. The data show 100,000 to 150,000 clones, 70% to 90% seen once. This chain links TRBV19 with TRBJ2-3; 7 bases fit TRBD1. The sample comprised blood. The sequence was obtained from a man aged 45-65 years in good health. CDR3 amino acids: CASSIVTGGTDTQYF. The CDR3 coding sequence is TGTGCCAGTAGTATAGTTACAGGGGGCACAGATACGCAGTATTTT.